This TCR beta chain is drawn from a study of blood T cell repertoires in COVID-19. About the study: Samples taken during acute and convalescent COVID-19 were collected in the United States, Italy and Spain. Sources were T cells, B-cell-depleted T cells, or PBMCs; the material itself was cDNA or gDNA.

Original handling: Reference gene primer amplification gave nucleated cell count estimates. TCRdb's table, derived via immunoSEQ multiplex PCR, lists solely in-frame clones and lacks some. That table is the source of V, J and clone size, and D and trimming were worked out from the DNA. Of 200,000 to 250,000 clones listed, just over 85% were seen once; the top ten hold less than 4.5%. V was clipped by 5 bases and J by 1 base, with 9 bases between them. Looked up from germline, CDR1 is SGHRS and CDR2 is YFSETQ. This CDR3 has 13 residues. This receptor was identified in a woman aged 40-49 years with acute COVID-19. The chain combines TRBV5-1 with TRBJ1-1; a weak D match, TRBD1 (6 bases). Material for sequencing was PBMCs or T cells enriched from blood (not recorded which). The CDR3 DNA sequence: TGCGCCAGCAGGTCGGGACAGAACACTGAAGCTTTCTTT. Residues: CASRSGQNTEAFF.